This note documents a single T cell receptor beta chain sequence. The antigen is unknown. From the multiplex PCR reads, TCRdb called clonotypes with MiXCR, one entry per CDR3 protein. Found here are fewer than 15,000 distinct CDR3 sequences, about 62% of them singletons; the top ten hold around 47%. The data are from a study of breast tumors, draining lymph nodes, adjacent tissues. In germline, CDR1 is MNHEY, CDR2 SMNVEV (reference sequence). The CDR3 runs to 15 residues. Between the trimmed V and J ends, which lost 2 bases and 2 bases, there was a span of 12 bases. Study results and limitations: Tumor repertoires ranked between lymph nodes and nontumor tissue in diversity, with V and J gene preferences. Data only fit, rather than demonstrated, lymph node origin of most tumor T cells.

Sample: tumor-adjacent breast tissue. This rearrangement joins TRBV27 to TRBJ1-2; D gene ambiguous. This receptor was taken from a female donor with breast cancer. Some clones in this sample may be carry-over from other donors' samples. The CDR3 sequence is CASSLRGFSNYGYTF. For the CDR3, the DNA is TGTGCCAGCAGTTTACGAGGGTTTTCAAACTATGGCTACACCTTC.